The present T cell receptor (beta chain) was sequenced within a study of blood T cell repertoires in COVID-19. In the study overall: Spain, Italy and the United States supplied samples that represented acute and convalescent COVID-19.

Sequencing used immunoSEQ multiplex PCR; TCRdb keeps in-frame clones, though not all of them. Counted here are approximately 180,000 clones, around 80% occurring once; the ten biggest clones make up roughly 15%. The age range of participants was about 18 to 89 years, with residence in about two dozen US areas. The sequenced material came from PBMCs or T cells enriched from blood (not recorded which). The TCR comes from a man aged 50 to 59 who had recovered from COVID-19.

The CDR3 region is CASSEDRGLTEAFF. The CDR3 bases are TGTGCCAGCAGTGAAGACAGGGGGCTCACTGAAGCTTTCTTT. The chain links TRBV2 to TRBJ1-1; 9 bases align to TRBD1. V was clipped by 1 base and J by 4 bases; unmatched bases: 1. Germline CDR1 SNHLY, CDR2 FYNNEI. The CDR3 totals 14 residues.